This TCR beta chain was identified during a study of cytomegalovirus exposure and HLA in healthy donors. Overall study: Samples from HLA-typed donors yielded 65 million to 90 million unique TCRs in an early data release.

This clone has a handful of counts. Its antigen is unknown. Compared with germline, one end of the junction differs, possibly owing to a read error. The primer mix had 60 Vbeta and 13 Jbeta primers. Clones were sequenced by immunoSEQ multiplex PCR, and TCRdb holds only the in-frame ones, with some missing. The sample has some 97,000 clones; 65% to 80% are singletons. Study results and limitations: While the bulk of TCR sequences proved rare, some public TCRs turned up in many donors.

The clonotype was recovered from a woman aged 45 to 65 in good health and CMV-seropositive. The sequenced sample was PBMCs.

The chain's CDR3 is CSSSFGPEQYF. CDR3 sequence (DNA): TGTTCCAGCAGCTTTGGGCCAGAGCAGTACTTC. The genes are TRBV7-9 and TRBJ2-7; no reliable D call. CDR1 and CDR2 from the germline V gene are SEHNR and FQNEAQ (reference sequence). The CDR3 contains 11 residues.